The following is a T cell receptor (beta chain) sequence with its context. The antigen is undetermined. The protocol was immunoSEQ multiplex PCR, while the TCRdb copy is restricted to in-frame clones and leaves out a portion. This table holds some 150,000 clones, around 90% found once. This specimen comes from a study of T cell responses to AZD1222 COVID-19 vaccine. General study points: Among the donors, most were white British and more were female, and clonal diversity was possibly underestimated. Spike-specific TCR breadth and depth rose after two AZD1222 doses. Variant regions that are unmutated are reportedly the target of nearly half of spike-specific TCRs. There were vaccine-associated CD4 TCRs across spike, dominant at 160-218 and 743-854.

This CDR3 contains 13 residues. Germline CDR1 and CDR2: SEHNR and FQNEAQ (reference sequence). With 9 bases removed from V and 0 bases from J, the gap between germline ends came to 9 bases. The V call is TRBV7-9, the J call TRBJ2-4, with D possibly TRBD2 on 5 matching bases. This clonotype was sampled from an adult in good health. The specimen was peripheral blood, collected on day 0 of AZD1222 vaccination. CDR3 in amino acids: CARIRGAKNIQYF. Written as DNA, the CDR3 is TGTGCCAGGATACGGGGAGCCAAAAACATTCAGTACTTC.